This T cell receptor beta chain emerged from a study of cytomegalovirus exposure and HLA in healthy donors. Study-wide context: When fewer than 500 donors were genotyped, roughly 82% of them were found to fall in the Caucasian-associated ancestry cluster.

The PCR contained 60 Vbeta and 13 Jbeta primers. The table came from immunoSEQ multiplex PCR; TCRdb's copy has only in-frame clones and leaves some out. In the table there are under 300,000 clones, 80% to 95% of which are singletons. V lost 3 bases and J lost 5; bases outside the gene matches: 7. The CDR3 is 16 residues long. The V gene's germline CDR1 is KGHSH and CDR2 LQKENI. Study-level findings and limits: It has been reported that TCR beta sequences accurately predicted the HLA-A and HLA-B alleles of most subjects. Researchers catalogued roughly 170 TCR beta chains as cytomegalovirus-associated. Relative to equally common others, HLA-associated TCR beta chains showed greater clonal expansion in a later analysis.

In regard to this clone: No antigen is known for it.

The rearrangement links TRBV18 to TRBJ1-4; 9 bases fit TRBD1. The clonotype originates from a girl aged 2 to 9 in good health and CMV-seronegative. The specimen sequenced was PBMCs. CDR3 loop: CASSPPNRGRNEKLFF. CDR3 bases: TGTGCCAGCTCACCTCCGAACAGGGGGCGGAATGAAAAACTGTTTTTT.